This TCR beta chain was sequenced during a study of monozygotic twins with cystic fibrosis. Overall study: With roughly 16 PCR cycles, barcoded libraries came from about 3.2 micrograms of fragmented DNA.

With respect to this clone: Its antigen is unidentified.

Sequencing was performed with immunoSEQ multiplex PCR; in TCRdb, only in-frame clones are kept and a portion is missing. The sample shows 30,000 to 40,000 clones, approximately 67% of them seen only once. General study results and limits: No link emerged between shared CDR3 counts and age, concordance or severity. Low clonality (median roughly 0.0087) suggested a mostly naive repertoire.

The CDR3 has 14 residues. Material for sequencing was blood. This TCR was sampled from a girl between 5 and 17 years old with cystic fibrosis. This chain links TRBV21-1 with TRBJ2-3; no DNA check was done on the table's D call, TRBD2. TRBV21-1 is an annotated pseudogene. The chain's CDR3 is CASMGREGRDTQYF. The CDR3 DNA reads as TGTGCCAGCATGGGGCGGGAGGGGCGAGATACGCAGTATTTT.